The 2 T cell receptor beta chains in this list originate from one sample, sequenced in a study of CD8 T cells in ankylosing spondylitis. TCRdb analysed the 5' RACE reads with MiXCR anew, one entry per CDR3 protein. The data show around 40,000 distinct CDR3 sequences, 2.7% seen once. The sequencing input was blood, either unsorted or a sorted T cell fraction (not recorded which). These receptors were taken from a male donor with ankylosing spondylitis or in good health (not recorded which).

This clonotype has ten or more counts. J is TRBJ2-1 and V is TRBV9, with a tentative D call TRBD2 (5 bases). The CDR3 consists of 15 residues. CDR1 SGDLS and CDR2 YYNGEE come from the germline V gene. The ends were cut back, 4 bases at V and 0 bases at J, with 11 bases in the middle. The CDR3 reads CASSSSGHSYNEQFF. Written as DNA, the CDR3 is TGTGCCAGCAGCTCCAGCGGTCACTCCTACAATGAGCAGTTCTTC.

This clonotype was picked up a small number of times. The chain is built from TRBV9 and TRBJ2-1; no definite D call. The V and J ends lost 0 bases and 2 bases respectively, with 9 bases between them. CDR1 is SGDLS and CDR2 is YYNGEE in the germline V gene. The CDR3 has 15 residues. The CDR3 nucleotides read TGTGCCAGCAGCGTAGGGCTAGTTCCCTACAATGAGCAGTTCTTC. Its translation: CASSVGLVPYNEQFF. The entire variable domain, with the rest obtained from reference TRBV9 and TRBJ2-1, is as follows: DSGVTQTPKHLITATGQRVTLRCSPRSGDLSVYWYQQSLDQGLQFLIQYYNGEERAKGNILERFSAQQFPDLHSELNLSSLELGDSALYFCASSVGLVPYNEQFFGPGTRLTVL.